The clone carrying this TCR beta chain showed up many times. This related bone marrow graft donor gave peripheral blood on the day of marrow donation. The data originate from a study of T cells after posttransplantation cyclophosphamide. Profiling relied on immunoSEQ multiplex PCR, and the TCRdb table lists in-frame clones only, not all of them. The data show over 20,000 clones, with none appearing a single time. Germline-derived CDR1 and CDR2 are MDHEN and SYDVKM. CDR3 length: 15 residues. V lost 8 bases, J lost 0 bases, and 6 bases stayed unmatched. Sample: PBMCs. The rearrangement uses TRBV28 and TRBJ2-2, with TRBD1 identical over 7 bases. The sequence derives from a man aged 50 to 59 in good health, CMV-negative, and a related stem cell transplant donor. The CDR3 coding sequence is TGTGCCAGCTACGCCGGGACAGCGAACACCGGGGAGCTGTTTTTT. Translation gives CASYAGTANTGELFF.